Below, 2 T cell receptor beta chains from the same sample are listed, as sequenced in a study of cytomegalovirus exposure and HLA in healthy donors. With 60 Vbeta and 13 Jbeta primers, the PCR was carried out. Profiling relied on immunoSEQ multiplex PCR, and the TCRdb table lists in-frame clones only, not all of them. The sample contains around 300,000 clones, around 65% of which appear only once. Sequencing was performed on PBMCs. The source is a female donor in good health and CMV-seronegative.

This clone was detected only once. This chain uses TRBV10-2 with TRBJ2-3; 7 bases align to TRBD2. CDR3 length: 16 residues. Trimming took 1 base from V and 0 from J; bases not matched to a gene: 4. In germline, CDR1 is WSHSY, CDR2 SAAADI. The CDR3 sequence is CASSEFSGVSTDTQYF. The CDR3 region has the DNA TGCGCCAGCAGTGAGTTCAGCGGGGTTAGCACAGATACGCAGTATTTT.

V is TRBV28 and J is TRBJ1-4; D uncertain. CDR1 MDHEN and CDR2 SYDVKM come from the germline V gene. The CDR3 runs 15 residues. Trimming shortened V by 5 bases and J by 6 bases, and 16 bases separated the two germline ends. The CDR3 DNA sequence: TGTGCCAGCAGTGGAACAGCGGTGGGGTATGAAAAACTGTTTTTT. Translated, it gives CASSGTAVGYEKLFF.